This TCR beta chain was captured by sequencing in a study of CD8 T cells in ankylosing spondylitis. Whole-study findings and limits: For ankylosing spondylitis blood, a TCR beta motif of under 10 highly homologous variants appeared characteristic. In reactive arthritis synovial fluid and blood, some motif variants had been reported before. Peripheral blood samples showed relatively rare disease-linked clones, and these clones were CD8+. Researchers reportedly found disease-linked clones significantly enriched in matched ankylosing spondylitis synovial fluid.

This clonotype appeared a few times. Its target is not known. Per germline, CDR1 DFQATT and CDR2 SNEGSKA (reference sequence). Trimming pared 0 bases from V and 5 bases from J, leaving 13 bases between. CDR3 length equals 14 residues. The authors made TCR beta libraries by quantitative 5'-RACE with molecular barcodes. TCRdb called the 5' RACE reads again in MiXCR, with one record for every CDR3 protein. The sample lists approximately 540,000 distinct CDR3 sequences, more than 9.5% occurring once. Sequencing used blood, either unsorted or a sorted T cell fraction (not recorded which). This TCR derives from a male donor with ankylosing spondylitis. The chain uses TRBV20-1 and TRBJ2-5; D unclear. The DNA for the CDR3 is TGCAGTGCTAGAGATGGTGGGTTGGCGGAGACCCAGTACTTC. The encoded protein is CSARDGGLAETQYF.